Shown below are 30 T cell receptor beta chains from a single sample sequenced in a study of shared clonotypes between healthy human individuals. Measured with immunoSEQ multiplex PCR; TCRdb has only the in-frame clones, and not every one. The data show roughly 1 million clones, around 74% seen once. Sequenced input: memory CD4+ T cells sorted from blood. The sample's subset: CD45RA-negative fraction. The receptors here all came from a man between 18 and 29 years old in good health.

The CDR3 spells CASSLQGPGNQPQHF. DNA of the CDR3: TGTGCCAGCAGCTTACAAGGGCCAGGCAATCAGCCCCAGCATTTT. The chain links TRBV7-9 to TRBJ1-5; D is unclear. The CDR3 spans 15 residues. With 2 bases removed from V and 2 bases from J, the gap between germline ends came to 10 bases. The V gene's germline CDR1 is SEHNR and CDR2 FQNEAQ (reference sequence).

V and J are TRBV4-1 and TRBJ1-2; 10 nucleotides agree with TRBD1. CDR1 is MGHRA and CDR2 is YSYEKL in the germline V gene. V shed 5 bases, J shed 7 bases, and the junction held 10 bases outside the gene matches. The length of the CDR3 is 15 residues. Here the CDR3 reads CASSSGTGAVSGYTF. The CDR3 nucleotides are TGCGCCAGCAGCTCTGGGACAGGGGCAGTAAGTGGCTACACCTTC.

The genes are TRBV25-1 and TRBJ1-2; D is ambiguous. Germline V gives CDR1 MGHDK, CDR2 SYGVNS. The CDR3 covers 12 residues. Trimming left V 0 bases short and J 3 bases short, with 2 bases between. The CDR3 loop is CASSEYDYGYTF. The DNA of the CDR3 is TGTGCCAGCAGTGAATACGACTATGGCTACACCTTC.

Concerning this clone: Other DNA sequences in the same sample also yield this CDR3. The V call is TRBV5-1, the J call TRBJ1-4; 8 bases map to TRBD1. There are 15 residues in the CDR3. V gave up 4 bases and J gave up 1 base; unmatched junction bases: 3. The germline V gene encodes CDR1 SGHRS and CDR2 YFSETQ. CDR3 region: CASSVDRGTNEKLFF. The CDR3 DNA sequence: TGCGCCAGCAGCGTTGACAGGGGAACTAATGAAAAACTGTTTTTT. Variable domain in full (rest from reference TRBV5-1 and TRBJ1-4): KAGVTQTPRYLIKTRGQQVTLSCSPISGHRSVSWYQQTPGQGLQFLFEYFSETQRNKGNFPGRFSGRQFSNSRSEMNVSTLELGDSALYLCASSVDRGTNEKLFFGSGTQLSVL.

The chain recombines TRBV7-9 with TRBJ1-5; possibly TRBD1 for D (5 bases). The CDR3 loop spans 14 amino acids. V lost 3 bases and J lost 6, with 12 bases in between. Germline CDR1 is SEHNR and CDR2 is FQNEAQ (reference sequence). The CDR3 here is CASSFEGRGQPQHF. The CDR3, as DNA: TGTGCCAGCAGCTTCGAGGGGAGAGGTCAGCCCCAGCATTTT. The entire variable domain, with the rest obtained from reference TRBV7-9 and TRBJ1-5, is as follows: DTGVSQNPRHKITKRGQNVTFRCDPISEHNRLYWYRQTLGQGPEFLTYFQNEAQLEKSRLLSDRFSAERPKGSFSTLEIQRTEQGDSAMYLCASSFEGRGQPQHFGDGTRLSIL.

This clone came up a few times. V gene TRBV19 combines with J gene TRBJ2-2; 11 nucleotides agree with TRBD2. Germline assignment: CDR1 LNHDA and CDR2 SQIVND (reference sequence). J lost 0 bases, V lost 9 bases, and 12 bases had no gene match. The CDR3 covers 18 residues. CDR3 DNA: TGTGCCAGCAACCCTTGGACTAGCGGGCGGACGAACACCGGGGAGCTGTTTTTT. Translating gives CASNPWTSGRTNTGELFF.

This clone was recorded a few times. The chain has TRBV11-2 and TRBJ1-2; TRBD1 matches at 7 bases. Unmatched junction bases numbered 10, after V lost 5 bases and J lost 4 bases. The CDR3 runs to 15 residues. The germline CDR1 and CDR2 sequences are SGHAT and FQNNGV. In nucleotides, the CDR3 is TGTGCCAGCAGCCAGCAACGAGGGGGCAGCTATGGCTACACCTTC. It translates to CASSQQRGGSYGYTF.

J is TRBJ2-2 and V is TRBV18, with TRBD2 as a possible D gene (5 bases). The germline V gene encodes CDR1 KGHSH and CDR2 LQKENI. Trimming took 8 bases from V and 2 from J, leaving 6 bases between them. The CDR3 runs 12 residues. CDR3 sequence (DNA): TGTGCCAGCCGGGAAAACACCGGGGAGCTGTTTTTT. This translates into CASRENTGELFF. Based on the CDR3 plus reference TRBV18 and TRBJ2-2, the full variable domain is NAGVMQNPRHLVRRRGQEARLRCSPMKGHSHVYWYRQLPEEGLKFMVYLQKENIIDESGMPKERFSAEFPKEGPSILRIQQVVRGDSAAYFCASRENTGELFFGEGSRLTVL.

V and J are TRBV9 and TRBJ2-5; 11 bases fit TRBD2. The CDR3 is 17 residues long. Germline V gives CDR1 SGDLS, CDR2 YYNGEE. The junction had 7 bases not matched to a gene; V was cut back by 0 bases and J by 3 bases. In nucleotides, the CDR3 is TGTGCCAGCAGCGTAGCCCCGTATAGCGGGGGGGAAGAGACCCAGTACTTC. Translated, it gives CASSVAPYSGGEETQYF.

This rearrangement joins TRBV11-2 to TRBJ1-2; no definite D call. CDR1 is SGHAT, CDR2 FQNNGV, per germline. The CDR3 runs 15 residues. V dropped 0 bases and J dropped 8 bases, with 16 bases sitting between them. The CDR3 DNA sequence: TGTGCCAGCAGCTTAGACCCGGGGAGGTTTGGGGGCTACACCTTC. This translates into CASSLDPGRFGGYTF.

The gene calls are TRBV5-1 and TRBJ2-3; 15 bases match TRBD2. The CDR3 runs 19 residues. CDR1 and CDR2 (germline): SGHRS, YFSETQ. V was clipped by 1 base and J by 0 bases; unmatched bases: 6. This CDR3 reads CASSLKGTSGGTSTDTQYF. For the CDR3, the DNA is TGCGCCAGCAGCTTGAAGGGGACTAGCGGGGGGACTAGCACAGATACGCAGTATTTT.

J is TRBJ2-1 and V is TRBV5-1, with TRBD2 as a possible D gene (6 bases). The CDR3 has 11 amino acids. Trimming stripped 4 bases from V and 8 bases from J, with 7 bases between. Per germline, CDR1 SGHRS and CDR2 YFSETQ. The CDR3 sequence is CASSRGDEQFF. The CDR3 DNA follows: TGCGCCAGCAGCCGCGGGGATGAGCAGTTCTTC.

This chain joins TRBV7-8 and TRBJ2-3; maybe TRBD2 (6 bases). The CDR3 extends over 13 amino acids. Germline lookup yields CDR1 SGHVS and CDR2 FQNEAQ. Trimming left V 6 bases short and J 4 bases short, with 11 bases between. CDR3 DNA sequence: TGTGCCAGCAGGTTGGAGGGAGCAGATACGCAGTATTTT. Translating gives CASRLEGADTQYF.

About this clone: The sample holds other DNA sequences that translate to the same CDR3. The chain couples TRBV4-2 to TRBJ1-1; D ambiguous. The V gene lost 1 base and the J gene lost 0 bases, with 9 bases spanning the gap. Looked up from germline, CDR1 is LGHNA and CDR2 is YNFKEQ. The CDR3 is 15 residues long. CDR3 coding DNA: TGTGCCAGCAGCCAAGGGCGGGGTATGAACACTGAAGCTTTCTTT. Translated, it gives CASSQGRGMNTEAFF.

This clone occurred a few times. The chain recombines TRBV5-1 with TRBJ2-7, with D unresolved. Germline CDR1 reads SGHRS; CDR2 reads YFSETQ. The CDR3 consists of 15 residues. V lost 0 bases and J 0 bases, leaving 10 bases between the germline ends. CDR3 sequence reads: CASSLVRFSSYEQYF. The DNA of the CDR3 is TGCGCCAGCAGCTTGGTACGGTTCAGCTCCTACGAGCAGTACTTC.

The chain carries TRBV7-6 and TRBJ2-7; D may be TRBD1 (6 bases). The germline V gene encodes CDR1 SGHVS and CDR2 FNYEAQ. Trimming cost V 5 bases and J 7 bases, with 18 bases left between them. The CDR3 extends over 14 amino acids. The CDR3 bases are TGTGCCAGCAGCAAGCTAGGGGGTATGATGGAGCAGTACTTC. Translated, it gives CASSKLGGMMEQYF. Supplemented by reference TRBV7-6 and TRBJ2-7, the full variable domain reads GAGVSQSPRYKVTKRGQDVALRCDPISGHVSLYWYRQALGQGPEFLTYFNYEAQQDKSGLPNDRFSAERPEGSISTLTIQRTEQRDSAMYRCASSKLGGMMEQYFGPGTRLTVT.

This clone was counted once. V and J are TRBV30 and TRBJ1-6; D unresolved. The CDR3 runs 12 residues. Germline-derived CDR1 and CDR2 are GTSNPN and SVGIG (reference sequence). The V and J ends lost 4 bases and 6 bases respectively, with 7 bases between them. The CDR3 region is CAWTDRNSPLHF. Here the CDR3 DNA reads TGTGCCTGGACAGACCGTAATTCACCCCTCCACTTT.

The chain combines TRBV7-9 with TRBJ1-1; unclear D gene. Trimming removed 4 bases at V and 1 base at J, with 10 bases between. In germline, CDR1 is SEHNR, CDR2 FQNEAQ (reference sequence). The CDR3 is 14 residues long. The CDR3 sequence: CASSYGSPNTEAFF. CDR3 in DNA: TGTGCCAGCAGCTACGGTAGCCCGAACACTGAAGCTTTCTTT.

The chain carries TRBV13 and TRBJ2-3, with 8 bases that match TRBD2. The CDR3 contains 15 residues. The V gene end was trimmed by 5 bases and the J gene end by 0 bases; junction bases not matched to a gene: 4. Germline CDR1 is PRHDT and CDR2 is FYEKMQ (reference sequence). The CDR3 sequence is CASSTRGGSTDTQYF. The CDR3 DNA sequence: TGTGCCAGCAGCACCCGGGGGGGCAGCACAGATACGCAGTATTTT.

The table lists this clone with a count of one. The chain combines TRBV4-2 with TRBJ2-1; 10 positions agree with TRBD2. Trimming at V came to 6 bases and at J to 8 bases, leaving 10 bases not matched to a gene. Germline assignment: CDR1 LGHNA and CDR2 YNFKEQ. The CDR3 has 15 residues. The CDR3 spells CASSPQRGGTDEQFF. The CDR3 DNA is TGTGCCAGCAGTCCCCAGCGGGGGGGCACCGATGAGCAGTTCTTC.

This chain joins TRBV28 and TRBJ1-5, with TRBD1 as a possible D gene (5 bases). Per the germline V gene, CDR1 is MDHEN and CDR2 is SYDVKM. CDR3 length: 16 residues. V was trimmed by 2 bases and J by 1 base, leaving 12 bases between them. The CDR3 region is CASSLLGEGSNQPQHF. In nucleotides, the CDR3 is TGTGCCAGCAGTTTACTCGGGGAGGGGAGCAATCAGCCCCAGCATTTT.

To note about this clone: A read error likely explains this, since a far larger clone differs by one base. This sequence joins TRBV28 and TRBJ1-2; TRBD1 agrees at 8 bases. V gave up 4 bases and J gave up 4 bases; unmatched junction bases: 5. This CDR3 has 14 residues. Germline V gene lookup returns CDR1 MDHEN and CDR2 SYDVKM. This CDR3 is CASSSGQGSYGYTF. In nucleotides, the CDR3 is TGTGCCAGCAGTTCCGGACAGGGATCCTATGGCTACACCTTC.

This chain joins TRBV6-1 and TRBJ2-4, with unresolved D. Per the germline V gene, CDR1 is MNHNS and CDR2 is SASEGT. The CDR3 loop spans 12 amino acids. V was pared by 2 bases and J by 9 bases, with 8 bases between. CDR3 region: CASSELRSIQYF. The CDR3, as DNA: TGTGCCAGCAGTGAACTCCGATCCATTCAGTACTTC.

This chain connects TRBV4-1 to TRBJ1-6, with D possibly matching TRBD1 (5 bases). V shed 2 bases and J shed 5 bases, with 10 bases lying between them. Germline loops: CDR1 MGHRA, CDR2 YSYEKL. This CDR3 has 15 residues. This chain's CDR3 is CASSQRGADNSPLHF. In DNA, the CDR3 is TGCGCCAGCAGCCAAAGGGGCGCCGATAATTCACCCCTCCACTTT.

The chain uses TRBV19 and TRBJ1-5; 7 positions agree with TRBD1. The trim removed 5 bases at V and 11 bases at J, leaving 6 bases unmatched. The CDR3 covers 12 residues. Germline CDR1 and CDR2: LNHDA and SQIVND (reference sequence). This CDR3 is CASSDRVMSQHF. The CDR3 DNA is TGTGCCAGTAGTGACAGGGTAATGTCCCAGCATTTT.

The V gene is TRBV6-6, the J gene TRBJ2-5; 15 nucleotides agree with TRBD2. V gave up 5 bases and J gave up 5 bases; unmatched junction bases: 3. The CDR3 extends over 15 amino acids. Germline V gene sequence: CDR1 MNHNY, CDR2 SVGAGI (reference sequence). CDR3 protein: CASSRTSGRGETQYF. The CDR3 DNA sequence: TGTGCCAGCAGTCGGACTAGCGGGAGGGGGGAGACCCAGTACTTC.

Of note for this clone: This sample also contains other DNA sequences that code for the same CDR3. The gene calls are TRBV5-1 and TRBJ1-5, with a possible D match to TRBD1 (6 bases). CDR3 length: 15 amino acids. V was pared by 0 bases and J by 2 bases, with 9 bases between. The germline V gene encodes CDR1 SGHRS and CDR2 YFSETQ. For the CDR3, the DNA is TGCGCCAGCAGCTTGGACGGGGGCGGCAATCAGCCCCAGCATTTT. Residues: CASSLDGGGNQPQHF.

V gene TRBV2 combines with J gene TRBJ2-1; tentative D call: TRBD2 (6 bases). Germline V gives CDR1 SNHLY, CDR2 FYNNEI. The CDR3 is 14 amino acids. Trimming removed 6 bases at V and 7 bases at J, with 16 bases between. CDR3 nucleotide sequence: TGTGCCAGCAGATTCGGATTACTAGCAAATGAGCAGTTCTTC. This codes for CASRFGLLANEQFF.

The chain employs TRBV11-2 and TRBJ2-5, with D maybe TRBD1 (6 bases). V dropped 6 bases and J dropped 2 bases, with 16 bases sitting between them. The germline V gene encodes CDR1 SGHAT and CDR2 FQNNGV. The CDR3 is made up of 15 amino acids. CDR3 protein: CASSRRDTQQETQYF. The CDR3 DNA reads TGTGCCAGCAGTCGACGGGACACACAACAAGAGACCCAGTACTTC. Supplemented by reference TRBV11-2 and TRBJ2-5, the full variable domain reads EAGVAQSPRYKIIEKRQSVAFWCNPISGHATLYWYQQILGQGPKLLIQFQNNGVVDDSQLPKDRFSAERLKGVDSTLKIQPAKLEDSAVYLCASSRRDTQQETQYFGPGTRLLVL.

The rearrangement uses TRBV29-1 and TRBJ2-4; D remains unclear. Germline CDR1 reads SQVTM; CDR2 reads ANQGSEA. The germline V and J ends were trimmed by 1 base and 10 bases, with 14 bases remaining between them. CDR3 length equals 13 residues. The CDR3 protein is CSVEAQGLRIQYF. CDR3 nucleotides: TGCAGCGTTGAAGCCCAAGGGCTGCGAATTCAGTACTTC.